The T cell receptor beta chain described here comes from a study of T cell repertoires in cytomegalovirus infection. This clonotype occurred many times. One entry per CDR3 protein, called by TCRdb with MiXCR from the reads. The sample comprises roughly 320,000 distinct CDR3 sequences, 9.6% of which are singletons, and less than 3% rests with the top ten. The sequenced material came from PBMCs. This TCR was recovered from a human donor in good health (CMV status not recorded). Some clones in this sample may be carry-over from other donors' samples.

CDR3 DNA sequence: TGTGCCAGCAGCCATCAGGGGGCCGACACCGGGGAGCTGTTTTTT. This encodes CASSHQGADTGELFF. This chain connects TRBV5-6 to TRBJ2-2, with 8 bases that match TRBD1. CDR1 and CDR2 from the germline V gene are SGHDT and YYEEEE. The V segment lost 4 bases and the J segment 3 bases; nucleotides outside the gene matches: 5. This CDR3 spans 15 amino acids. The full variable domain, rest sourced from reference TRBV5-6 and TRBJ2-2, is DAGVTQSPTHLIKTRGQQVTLRCSPKSGHDTVSWYQQALGQGPQFIFQYYEEEERQRGNFPDRFSGHQFPNYSSELNVNALLLGDSALYLCASSHQGADTGELFFGEGSRLTVL.